This T cell receptor (beta chain) was observed in a study of control samples from healthy donors and cancer patients. Libraries were prepared by immunoSEQ multiplex PCR; TCRdb keeps only in-frame clonotypes and omits some of them. This table holds some 180,000 clones. With 7 bases removed from V and 2 bases from J, the gap between germline ends came to 10 bases. Per the germline V gene, CDR1 is ENHRY and CDR2 is SYGVKD. The CDR3 sequence is 13 residues long. Material for sequencing was blood. This chain uses TRBV10-3 with TRBJ2-3, with unresolved D. The clonotype was recovered from a woman aged 25 to 45 in good health. CDR3 region: CAITRAFTDTQYF. CDR3 bases: TGTGCCATCACCCGGGCCTTCACAGATACGCAGTATTTT.